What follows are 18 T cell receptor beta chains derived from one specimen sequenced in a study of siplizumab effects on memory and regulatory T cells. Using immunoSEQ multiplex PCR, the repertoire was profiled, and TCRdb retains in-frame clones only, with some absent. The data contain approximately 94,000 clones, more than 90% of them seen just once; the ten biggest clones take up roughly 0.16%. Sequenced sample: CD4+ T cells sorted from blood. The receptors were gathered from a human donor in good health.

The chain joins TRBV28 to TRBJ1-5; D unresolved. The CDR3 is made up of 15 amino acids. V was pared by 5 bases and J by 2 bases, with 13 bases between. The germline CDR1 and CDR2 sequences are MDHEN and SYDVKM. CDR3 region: CASSPVGSGNQPQHF. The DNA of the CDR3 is TGTGCCAGCAGTCCCGTGGGGAGTGGCAATCAGCCCCAGCATTTT.

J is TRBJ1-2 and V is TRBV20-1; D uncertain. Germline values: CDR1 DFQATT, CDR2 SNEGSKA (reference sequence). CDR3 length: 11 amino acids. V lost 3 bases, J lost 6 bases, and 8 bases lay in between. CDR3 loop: CSASQSDGYTF. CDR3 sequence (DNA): TGCAGTGCTAGCCAGAGTGATGGCTACACCTTC.

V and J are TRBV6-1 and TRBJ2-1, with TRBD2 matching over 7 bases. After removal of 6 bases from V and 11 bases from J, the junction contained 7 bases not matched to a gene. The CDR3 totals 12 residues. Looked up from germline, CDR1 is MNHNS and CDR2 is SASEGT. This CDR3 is CASRPAGDQQFF. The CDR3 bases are TGTGCCAGCAGGCCCGCGGGGGATCAGCAGTTCTTC.

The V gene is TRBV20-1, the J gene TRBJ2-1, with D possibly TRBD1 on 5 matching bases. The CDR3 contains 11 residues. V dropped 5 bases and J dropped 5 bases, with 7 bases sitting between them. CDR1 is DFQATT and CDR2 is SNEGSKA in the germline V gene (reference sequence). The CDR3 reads CSAPGNNEQFF. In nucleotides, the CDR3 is TGCAGTGCTCCAGGGAACAATGAGCAGTTCTTC.

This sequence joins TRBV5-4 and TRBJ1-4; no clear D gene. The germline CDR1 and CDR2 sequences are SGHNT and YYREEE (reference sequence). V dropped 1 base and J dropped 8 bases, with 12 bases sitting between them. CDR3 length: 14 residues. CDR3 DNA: TGTGCCAGCAGCTTGAAGAGTCAAGAGGAAAAACTGTTTTTT. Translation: CASSLKSQEEKLFF.

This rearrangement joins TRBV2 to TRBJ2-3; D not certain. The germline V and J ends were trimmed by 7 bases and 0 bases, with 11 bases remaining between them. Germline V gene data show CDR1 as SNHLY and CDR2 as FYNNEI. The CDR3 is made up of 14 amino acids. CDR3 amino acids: CASNLLSSTDTQYF. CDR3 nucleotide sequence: TGTGCCAGCAATTTGCTATCTAGCACAGATACGCAGTATTTT.

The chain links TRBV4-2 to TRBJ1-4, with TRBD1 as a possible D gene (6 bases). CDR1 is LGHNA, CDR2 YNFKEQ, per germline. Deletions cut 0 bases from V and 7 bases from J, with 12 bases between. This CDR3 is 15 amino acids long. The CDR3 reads CASSQDRGRPEKLFF. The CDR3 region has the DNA TGTGCCAGCAGCCAAGACCGGGGGCGCCCTGAAAAACTGTTTTTT.

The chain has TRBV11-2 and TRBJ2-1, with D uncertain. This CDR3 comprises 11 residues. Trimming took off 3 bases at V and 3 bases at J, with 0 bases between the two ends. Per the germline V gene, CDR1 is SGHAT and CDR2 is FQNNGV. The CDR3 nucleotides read TGTGCCAGCAGCTTCTACAATGAGCAGTTCTTC. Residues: CASSFYNEQFF. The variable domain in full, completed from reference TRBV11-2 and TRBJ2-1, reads EAGVAQSPRYKIIEKRQSVAFWCNPISGHATLYWYQQILGQGPKLLIQFQNNGVVDDSQLPKDRFSAERLKGVDSTLKIQPAKLEDSAVYLCASSFYNEQFFGPGTRLTVL.

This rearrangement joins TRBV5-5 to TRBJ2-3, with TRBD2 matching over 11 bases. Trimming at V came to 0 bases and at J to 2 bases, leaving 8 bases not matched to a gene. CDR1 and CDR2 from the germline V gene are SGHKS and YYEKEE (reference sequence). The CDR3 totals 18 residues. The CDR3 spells CASSLAGTTSGATDTQYF. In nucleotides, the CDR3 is TGTGCCAGCAGCTTGGCCGGAACGACTAGCGGGGCCACAGATACGCAGTATTTT.

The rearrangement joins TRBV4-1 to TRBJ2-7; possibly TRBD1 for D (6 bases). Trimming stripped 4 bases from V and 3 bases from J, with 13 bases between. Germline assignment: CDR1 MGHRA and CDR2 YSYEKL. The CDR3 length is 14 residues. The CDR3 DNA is TGCGCCAGCAGCCGGATGCAGGACAGCTACGAGCAGTACTTC. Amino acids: CASSRMQDSYEQYF.

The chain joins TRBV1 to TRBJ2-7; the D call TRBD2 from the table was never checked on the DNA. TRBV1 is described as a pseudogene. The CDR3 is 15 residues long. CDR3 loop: CTSSQDPGLADEQYF. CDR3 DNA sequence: TGCACCAGCAGCCAAGACCCGGGACTAGCAGACGAGCAGTACTTC.

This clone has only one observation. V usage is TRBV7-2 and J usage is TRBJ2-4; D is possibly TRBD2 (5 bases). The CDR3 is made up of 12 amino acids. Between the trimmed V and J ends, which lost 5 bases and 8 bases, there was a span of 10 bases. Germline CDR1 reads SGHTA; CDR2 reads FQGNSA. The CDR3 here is CASSPVGDIQYF. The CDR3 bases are TGTGCCAGCAGCCCAGTGGGAGACATTCAGTACTTC.

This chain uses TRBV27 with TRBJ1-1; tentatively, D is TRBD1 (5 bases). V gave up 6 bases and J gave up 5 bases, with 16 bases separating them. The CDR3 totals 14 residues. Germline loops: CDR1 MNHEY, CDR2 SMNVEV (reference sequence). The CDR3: CASRKNTRVTEAFF. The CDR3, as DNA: TGTGCCAGCAGGAAAAACACCAGGGTTACTGAAGCTTTCTTT.

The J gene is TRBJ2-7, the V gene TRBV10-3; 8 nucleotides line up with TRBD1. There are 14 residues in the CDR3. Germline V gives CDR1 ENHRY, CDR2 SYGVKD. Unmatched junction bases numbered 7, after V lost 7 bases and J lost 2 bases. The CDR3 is CAIKRDRGPYEQYF. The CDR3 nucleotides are TGTGCCATCAAACGCGACAGGGGTCCCTACGAGCAGTACTTC.

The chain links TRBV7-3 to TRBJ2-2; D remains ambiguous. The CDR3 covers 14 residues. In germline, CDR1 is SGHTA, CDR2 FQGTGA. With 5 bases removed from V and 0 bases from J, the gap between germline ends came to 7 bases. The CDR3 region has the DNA TGTGCCAGCAGCACGGACGCGAACACCGGGGAGCTGTTTTTT. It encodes CASSTDANTGELFF.

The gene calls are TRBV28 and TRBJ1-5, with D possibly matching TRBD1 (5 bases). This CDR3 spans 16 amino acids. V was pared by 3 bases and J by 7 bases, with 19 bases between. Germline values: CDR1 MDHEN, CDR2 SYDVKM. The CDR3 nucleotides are TGTGCCAGCAGTTTCCCGAGGCAGGGTGGGCGACAGCCCCAGCATTTT. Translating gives CASSFPRQGGRQPQHF.

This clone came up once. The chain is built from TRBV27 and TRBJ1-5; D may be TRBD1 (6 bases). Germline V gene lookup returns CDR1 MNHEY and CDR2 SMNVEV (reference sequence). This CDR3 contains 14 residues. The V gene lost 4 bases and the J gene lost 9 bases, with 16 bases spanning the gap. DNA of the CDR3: TGTGCCAGCAGTTCTACGGGGGGCTTGGGGCCCCAGCATTTT. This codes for CASSSTGGLGPQHF.

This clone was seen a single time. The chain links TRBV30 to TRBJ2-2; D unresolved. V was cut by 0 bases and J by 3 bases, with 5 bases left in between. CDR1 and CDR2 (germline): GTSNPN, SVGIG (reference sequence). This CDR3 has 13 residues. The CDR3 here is CAWSVADTGELFF. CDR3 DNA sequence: TGTGCCTGGAGTGTGGCTGACACCGGGGAGCTGTTTTTT.